The sequence of this T cell receptor beta chain was determined in a study of identical twins. Trimming shortened V by 9 bases and J by 2 bases, and 17 bases separated the two germline ends. The CDR3 length is 15 residues. Germline assignment: CDR1 SGHVS and CDR2 FQNEAQ. TCRdb analysed the 5' RACE reads with MiXCR anew, one entry per CDR3 protein. The table has more than 1.5 million distinct CDR3 sequences, under 35% seen once. The specimen sequenced was cord blood. The rearrangement joins TRBV7-8 to TRBJ2-1; possible D gene TRBD2, 7 bases. This TCR derives from a newborn girl in good health. The CDR3, as DNA: TGTGCCAGTAGGAGGGCCGGGGGGCCCTACAATGAGCAGTTCTTC. Amino acid sequence: CASRRAGGPYNEQFF.